This TCR beta chain was recorded in a study of T-cell memory formation after mild COVID-19. Amplification by 5'RACE using constant-segment primers produced TCR alpha and TCR beta cDNA libraries that carried sample barcodes and UMIs. Via MiXCR, TCRdb re-called the 5' RACE reads, giving one row per CDR3 protein. The profile shows 410,000 or so distinct CDR3 sequences, under 25% of them singletons. Germline lookup yields CDR1 LGHDT and CDR2 YNNKEL (reference sequence). The CDR3 runs to 17 residues. Trimming cost V 4 bases and J 4 bases; bases outside gene matches: 14. Study results and caveats: Whether day 37 second-wave clones are SARS-CoV-2-specific was not confirmed. Those CD4+ clones that contracted were mainly in CM and EM (CD8+ ones in EMRA). The pre-infection memory compartment contained some responding clones, suggesting cross-reactive memory joined.

About this clonotype itself: The antigen is undetermined.

The genes are TRBV3-1 and TRBJ2-7, with 9 bases that match TRBD2. Sequencing was done on a sample of PBMCs or a T cell subset sorted from them (not recorded which). The receptor was isolated from an adult woman who had mild COVID-19 (a few samples of this study predate the infection). Cell type and time point are not known. The CDR3 sequence: CASSPTIVSSGDYEQYF. CDR3 nucleotide sequence: TGTGCCAGCAGCCCTACGATAGTTTCTAGCGGGGATTACGAGCAGTACTTC.